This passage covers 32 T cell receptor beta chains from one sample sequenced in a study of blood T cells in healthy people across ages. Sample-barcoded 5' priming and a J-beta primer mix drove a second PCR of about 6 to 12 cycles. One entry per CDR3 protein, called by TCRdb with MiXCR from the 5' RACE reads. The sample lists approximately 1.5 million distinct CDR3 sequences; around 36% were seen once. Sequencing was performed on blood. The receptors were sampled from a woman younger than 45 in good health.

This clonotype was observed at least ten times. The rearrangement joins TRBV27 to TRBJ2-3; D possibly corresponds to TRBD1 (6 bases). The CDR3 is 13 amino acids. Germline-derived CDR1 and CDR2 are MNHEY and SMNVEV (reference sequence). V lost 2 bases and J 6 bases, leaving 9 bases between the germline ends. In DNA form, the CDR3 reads TGTGCCAGCAGTTTAATTGGGGGCGATACGCAGTATTTT. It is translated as CASSLIGGDTQYF.

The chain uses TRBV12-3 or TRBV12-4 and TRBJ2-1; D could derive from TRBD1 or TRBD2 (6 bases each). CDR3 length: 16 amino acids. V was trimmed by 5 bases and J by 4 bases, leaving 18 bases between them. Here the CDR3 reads CASSLRGLDGYNEQFF. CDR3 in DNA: TGTGCCAGCAGTCTCCGGGGGCTAGATGGATACAATGAGCAGTTCTTC.

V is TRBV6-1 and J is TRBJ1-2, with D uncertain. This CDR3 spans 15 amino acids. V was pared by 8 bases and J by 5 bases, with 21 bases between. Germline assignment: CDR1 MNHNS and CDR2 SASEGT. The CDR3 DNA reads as TGTGCCAGCCCTTCTACTGGAAATAGTGATTATGGCTACACCTTC. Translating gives CASPSTGNSDYGYTF.

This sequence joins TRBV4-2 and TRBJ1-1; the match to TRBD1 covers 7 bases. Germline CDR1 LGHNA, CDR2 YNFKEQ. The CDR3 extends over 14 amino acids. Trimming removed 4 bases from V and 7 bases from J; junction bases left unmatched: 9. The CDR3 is CASSRQGYLVEAFF. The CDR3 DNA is TGTGCCAGCAGCCGACAGGGCTACTTGGTTGAAGCTTTCTTT.

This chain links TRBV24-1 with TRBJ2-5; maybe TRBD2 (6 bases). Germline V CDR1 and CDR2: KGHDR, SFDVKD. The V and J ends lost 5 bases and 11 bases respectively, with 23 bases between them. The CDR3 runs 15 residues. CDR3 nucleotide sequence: TGTGCCACCAGTGGCCGCGAGGACTATCGAACGACTCAGTACTTC. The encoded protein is CATSGREDYRTTQYF.

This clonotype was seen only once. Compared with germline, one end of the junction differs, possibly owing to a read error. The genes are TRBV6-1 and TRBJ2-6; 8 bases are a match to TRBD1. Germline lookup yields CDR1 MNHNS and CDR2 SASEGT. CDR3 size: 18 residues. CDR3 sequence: CAGRGEGTGSKGANVLTF. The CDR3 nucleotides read TGTGCCGGCAGGGGAGAGGGGACAGGATCAAAGGGGGCCAACGTCCTGACTTTC.

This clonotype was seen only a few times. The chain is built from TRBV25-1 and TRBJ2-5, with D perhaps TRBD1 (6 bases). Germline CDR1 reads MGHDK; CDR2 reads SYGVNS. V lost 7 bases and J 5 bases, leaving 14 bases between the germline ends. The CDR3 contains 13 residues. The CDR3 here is CASKQQGFETQYF. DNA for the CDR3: TGTGCCAGCAAACAACAGGGATTTGAGACCCAGTACTTC.

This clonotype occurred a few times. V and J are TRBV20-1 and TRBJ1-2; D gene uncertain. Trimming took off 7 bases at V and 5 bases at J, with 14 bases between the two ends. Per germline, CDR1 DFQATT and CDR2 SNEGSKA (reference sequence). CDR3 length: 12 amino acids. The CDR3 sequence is CSVSAEGYGYTF. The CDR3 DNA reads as TGCAGTGTCAGCGCAGAGGGATATGGCTACACCTTC.

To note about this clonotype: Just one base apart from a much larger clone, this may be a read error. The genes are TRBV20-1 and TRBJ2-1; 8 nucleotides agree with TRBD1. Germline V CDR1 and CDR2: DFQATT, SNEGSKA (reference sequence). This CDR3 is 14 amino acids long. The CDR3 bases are TGCAGTGCTCAGACAGGGGTGGCCTACATTGAGCAGTTCTTC. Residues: CSAQTGVAYIEQFF.

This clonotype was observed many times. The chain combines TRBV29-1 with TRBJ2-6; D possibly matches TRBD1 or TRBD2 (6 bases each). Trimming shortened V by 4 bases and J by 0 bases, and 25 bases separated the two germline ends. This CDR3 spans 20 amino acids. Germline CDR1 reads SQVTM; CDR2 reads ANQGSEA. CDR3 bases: TGCAGCGTTGGAGGAGGGGGTTCGACAGTAAACATCTCTGGGGCCAACGTCCTGACTTTC. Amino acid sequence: CSVGGGGSTVNISGANVLTF.

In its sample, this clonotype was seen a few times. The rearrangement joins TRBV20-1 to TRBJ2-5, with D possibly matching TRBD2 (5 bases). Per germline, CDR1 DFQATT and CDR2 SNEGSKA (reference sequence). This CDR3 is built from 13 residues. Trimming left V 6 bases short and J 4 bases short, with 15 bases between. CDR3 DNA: TGCAGTGCCCTGGGAGACCGCCCAGAGACCCAGTACTTC. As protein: CSALGDRPETQYF.

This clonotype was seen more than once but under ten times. The CDR3 loop reads CASMILAGGVNEQFF. The CDR3, as DNA: TGTGCCAGCATGATTCTTGCGGGGGGGGTCAATGAGCAGTTCTTC. The chain recombines TRBV27 with TRBJ2-1; 9 nucleotides align to TRBD2. Germline V gene lookup returns CDR1 MNHEY and CDR2 SMNVEV (reference sequence). Trimming removed 7 bases from V and 6 bases from J; junction bases left unmatched: 10. The CDR3 runs to 15 residues.

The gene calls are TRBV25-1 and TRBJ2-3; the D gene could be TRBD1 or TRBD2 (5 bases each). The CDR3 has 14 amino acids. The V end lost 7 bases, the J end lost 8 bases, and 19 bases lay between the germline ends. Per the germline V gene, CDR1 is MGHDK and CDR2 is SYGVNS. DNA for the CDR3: TGTGCCAGCAACGAAGGGGAGCTAAGTGGTACGCAGTATTTT. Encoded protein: CASNEGELSGTQYF.

The CDR3 reads CSARDRTQGETQYF. The CDR3 DNA reads TGCAGTGCTAGAGATCGCACACAAGGGGAGACCCAGTACTTC. The chain joins TRBV20-1 to TRBJ2-7; D gene ambiguous. The end of the DNA aligns better with TRBJ2-5, so the J call may be wrong. Germline V lookup: CDR1 DFQATT, CDR2 SNEGSKA (reference sequence). The CDR3 contains 14 residues.

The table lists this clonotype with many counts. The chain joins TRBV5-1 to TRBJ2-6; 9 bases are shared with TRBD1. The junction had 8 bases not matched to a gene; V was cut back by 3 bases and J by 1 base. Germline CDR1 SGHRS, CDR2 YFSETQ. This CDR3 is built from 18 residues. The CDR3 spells CASSSLLQGASGANVLTF. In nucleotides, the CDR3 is TGCGCCAGCAGCTCCTTATTACAGGGGGCGTCTGGGGCCAACGTCCTGACTTTC.

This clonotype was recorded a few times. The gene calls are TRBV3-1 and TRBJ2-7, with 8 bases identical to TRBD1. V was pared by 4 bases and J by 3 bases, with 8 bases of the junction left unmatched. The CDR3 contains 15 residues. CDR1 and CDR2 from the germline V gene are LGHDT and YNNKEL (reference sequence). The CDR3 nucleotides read TGTGCCAGCAGCCTTTTCGGGACAGGCCTCTACGAGCAGTACTTC. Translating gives CASSLFGTGLYEQYF.

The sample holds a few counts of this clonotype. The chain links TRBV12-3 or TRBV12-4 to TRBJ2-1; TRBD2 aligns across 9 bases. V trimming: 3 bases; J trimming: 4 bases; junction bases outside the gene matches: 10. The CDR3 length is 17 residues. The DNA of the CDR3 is TGTGCCAGCAGTTTGTCTAGCGGGGCGCCGAGTTACAATGAGCAGTTCTTC. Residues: CASSLSSGAPSYNEQFF.

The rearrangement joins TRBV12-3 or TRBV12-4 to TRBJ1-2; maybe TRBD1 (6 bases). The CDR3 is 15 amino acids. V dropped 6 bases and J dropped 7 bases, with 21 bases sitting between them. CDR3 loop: CASSRPGERGSGYTF. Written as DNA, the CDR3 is TGTGCCAGCAGCCGCCCAGGGGAAAGGGGCTCTGGCTACACCTTC.

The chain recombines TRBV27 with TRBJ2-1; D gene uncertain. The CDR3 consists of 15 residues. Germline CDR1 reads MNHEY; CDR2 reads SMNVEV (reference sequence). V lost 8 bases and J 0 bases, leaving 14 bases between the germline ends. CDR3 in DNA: TGTGCCAGCCTTTTGACGGCGAGCTCCTACAATGAGCAGTTCTTC. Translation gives CASLLTASSYNEQFF.

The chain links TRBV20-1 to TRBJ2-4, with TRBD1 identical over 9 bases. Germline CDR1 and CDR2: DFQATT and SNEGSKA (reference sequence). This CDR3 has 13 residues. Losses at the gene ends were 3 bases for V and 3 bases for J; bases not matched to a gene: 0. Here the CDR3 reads CSARTGGKNIQYF. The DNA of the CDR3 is TGCAGTGCTAGGACAGGGGGCAAAAACATTCAGTACTTC.

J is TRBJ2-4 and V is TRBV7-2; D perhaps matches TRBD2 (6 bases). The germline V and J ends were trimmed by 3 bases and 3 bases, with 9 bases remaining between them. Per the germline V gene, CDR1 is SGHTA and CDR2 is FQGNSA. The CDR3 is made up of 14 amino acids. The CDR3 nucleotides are TGTGCCAGCAGCTTGGCGGGATACAAAAACATTCAGTACTTC. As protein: CASSLAGYKNIQYF.

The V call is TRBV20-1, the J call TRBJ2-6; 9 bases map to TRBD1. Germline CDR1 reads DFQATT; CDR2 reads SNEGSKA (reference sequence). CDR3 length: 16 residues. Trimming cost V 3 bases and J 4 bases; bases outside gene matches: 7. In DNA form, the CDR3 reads TGCAGTGCTAGCCGGGACAGGGCAATAGGGGCCAACGTCCTGACTTTC. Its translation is CSASRDRAIGANVLTF.

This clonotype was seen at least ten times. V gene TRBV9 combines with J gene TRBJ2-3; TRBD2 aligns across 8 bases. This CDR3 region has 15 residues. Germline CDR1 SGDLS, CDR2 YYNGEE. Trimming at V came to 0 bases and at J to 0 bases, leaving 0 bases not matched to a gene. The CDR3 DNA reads TGTGCCAGCAGCGTAGCGGGAGGGAGCACAGATACGCAGTATTTT. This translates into CASSVAGGSTDTQYF.

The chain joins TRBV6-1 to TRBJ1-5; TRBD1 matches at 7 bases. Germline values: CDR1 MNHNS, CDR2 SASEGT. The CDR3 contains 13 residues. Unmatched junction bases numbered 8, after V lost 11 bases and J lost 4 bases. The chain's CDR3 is CAATGTENQPQHF. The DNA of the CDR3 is TGTGCCGCTACCGGGACAGAAAATCAGCCCCAGCATTTT.

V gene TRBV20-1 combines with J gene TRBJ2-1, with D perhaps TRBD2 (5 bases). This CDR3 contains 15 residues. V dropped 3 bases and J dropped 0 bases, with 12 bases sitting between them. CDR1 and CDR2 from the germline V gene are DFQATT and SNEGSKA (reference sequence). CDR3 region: CSASKWESSYNEQFF. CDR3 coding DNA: TGCAGTGCTAGTAAGTGGGAGAGCTCCTACAATGAGCAGTTCTTC.

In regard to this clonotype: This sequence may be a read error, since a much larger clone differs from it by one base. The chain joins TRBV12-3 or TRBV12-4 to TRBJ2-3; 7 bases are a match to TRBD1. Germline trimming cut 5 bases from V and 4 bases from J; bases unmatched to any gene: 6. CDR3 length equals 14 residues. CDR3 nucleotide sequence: TGTGCCAGCAGTCCGGGACAGACGGCAGATACGCAGTATTTT. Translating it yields CASSPGQTADTQYF.

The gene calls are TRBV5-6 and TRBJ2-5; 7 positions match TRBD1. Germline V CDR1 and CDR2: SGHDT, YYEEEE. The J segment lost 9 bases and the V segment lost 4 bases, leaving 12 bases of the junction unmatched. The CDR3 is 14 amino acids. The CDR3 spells CASSQTSGGQAQYF. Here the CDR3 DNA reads TGTGCCAGCAGCCAGACAAGCGGCGGACAGGCCCAGTACTTC.

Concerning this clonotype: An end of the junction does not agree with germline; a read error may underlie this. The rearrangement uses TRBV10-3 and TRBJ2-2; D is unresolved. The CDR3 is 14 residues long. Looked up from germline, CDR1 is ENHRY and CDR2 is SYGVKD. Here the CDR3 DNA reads TGTGCCACCAGTGGGGATTTGGACACCGGGGAGCTGTTTTTT. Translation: CATSGDLDTGELFF.

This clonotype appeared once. In DNA form, the CDR3 reads TGCGCCAGCAGCCGGACGATAGGGGGGGAGCAGGGCTACACCTTC. This codes for CASSRTIGGEQGYTF. The chain is built from TRBV4-1 and TRBJ1-2; the D gene is possibly TRBD1 (6 bases). This CDR3 comprises 15 residues. Germline CDR1 is MGHRA and CDR2 is YSYEKL. V was pared by 4 bases and J by 8 bases, with 20 bases between.

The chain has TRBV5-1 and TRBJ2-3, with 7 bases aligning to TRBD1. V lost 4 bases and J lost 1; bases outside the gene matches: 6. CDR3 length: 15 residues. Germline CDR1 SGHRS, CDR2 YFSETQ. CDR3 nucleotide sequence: TGCGCCAGCAGCATCGGGACAGAGCGCACAGATACGCAGTATTTT. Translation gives CASSIGTERTDTQYF.

The CDR3 region is CASKGYAEAFF. As DNA, the CDR3 is TGTGCCAGCAAAGGGTACGCTGAAGCTTTCTTT. V and J are TRBV2 and TRBJ1-1; D is unclear. Between the trimmed V and J ends, which lost 7 bases and 6 bases, there was a span of 9 bases. The CDR3 length is 11 residues. Germline loops: CDR1 SNHLY, CDR2 FYNNEI. The full variable domain, rest sourced from reference TRBV2 and TRBJ1-1, is EPEVTQTPSHQVTQMGQEVILRCVPISNHLYFYWYRQILGQKVEFLVSFYNNEISEKSEIFDDQFSVERPDGSNFTLKIRSTKLEDSAMYFCASKGYAEAFFGQGTRLTVV.

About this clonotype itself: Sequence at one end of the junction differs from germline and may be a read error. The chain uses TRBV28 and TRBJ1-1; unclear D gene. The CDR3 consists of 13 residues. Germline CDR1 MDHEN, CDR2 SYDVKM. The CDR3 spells CASSLRTEGRAFF. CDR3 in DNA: TGTGCCAGTAGTTTACGGACTGAAGGGAGAGCTTTCTTT. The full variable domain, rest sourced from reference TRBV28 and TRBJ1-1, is DVKVTQSSRYLVKRTGEKVFLECVQDMDHENMFWYRQDPGLGLRLIYFSYDVKMKEKGDIPEGYSVSREKKERFSLILESASTNQTSMYLCASSLRTEGRAFFGQGTRLTVV.